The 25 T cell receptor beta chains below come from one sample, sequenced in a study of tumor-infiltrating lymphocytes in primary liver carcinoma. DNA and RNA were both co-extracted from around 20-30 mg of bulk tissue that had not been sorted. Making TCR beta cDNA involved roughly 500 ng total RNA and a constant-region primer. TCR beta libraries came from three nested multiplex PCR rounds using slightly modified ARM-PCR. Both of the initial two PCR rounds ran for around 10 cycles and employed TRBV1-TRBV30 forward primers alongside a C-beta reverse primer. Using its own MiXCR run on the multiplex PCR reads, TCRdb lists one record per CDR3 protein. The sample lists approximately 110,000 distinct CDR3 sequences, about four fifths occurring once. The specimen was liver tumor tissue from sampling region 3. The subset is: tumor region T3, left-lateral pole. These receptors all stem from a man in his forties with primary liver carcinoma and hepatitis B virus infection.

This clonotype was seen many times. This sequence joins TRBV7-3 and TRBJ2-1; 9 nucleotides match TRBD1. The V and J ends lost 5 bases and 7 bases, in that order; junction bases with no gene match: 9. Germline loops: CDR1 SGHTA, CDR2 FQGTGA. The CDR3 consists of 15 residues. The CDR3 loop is CASSPGTGSGNEQFF. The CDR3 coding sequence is TGTGCCAGCAGCCCAGGGACAGGGAGTGGGAATGAGCAGTTCTTC.

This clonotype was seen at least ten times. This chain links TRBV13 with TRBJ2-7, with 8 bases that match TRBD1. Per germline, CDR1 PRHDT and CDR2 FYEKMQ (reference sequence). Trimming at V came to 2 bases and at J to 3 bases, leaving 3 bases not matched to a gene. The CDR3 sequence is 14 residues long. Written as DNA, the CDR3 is TGTGCCAGCAGCTTATGGGGACAGGTCTACGAGCAGTACTTC. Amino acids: CASSLWGQVYEQYF.

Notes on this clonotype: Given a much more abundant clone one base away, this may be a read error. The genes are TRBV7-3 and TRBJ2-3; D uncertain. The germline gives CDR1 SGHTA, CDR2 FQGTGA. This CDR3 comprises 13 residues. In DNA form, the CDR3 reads TGTACCAGCAGCTACGAAGCTGCATATACGCAGTATTTT. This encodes CTSSYEAAYTQYF.

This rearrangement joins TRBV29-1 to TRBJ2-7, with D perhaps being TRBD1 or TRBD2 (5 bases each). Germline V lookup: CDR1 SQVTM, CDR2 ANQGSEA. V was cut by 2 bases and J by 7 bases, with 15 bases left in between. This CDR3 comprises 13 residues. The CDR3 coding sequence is TGCAGCGTTGAATTAGGGACGTTACATGAGCAGTACTTC. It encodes CSVELGTLHEQYF.

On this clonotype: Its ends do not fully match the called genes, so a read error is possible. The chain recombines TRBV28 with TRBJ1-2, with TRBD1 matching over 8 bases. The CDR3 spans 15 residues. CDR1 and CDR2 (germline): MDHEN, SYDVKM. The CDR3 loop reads CASRSGTGRHYGCTF. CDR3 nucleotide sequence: TGTGCCAGCAGATCCGGGACAGGACGACACTATGGCTGCACCTTC.

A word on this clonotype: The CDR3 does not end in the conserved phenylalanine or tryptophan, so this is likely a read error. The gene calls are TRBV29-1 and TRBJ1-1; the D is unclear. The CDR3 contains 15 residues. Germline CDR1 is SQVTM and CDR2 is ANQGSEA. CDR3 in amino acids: CSASPGWATNTEAFI. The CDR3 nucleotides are TGTAGCGCTTCCCCGGGTTGGGCAACGAACACTGAAGCTTTCATT.

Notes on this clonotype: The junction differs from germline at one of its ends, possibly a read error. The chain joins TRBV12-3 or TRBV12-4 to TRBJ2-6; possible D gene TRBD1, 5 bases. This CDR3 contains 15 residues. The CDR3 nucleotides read TGTGCCAGTACCATGGGATTTACTGGGGCCAACGTCCTGAGTTTC. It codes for CASTMGFTGANVLSF.

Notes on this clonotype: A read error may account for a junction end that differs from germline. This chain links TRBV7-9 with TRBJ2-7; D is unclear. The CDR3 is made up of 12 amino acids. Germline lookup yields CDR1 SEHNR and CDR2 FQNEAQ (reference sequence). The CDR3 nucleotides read TGTGACAGCAACCAGGCACAGAGCGAGCAGTACTTC. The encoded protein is CDSNQAQSEQYF. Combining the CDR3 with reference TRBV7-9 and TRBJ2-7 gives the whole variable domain DTGVSQNPRHKITKRGQNVTFRCDPISEHNRLYWYRQTLGQGPEFLTYFQNEAQLEKSRLLSDRFSAERPKGSFSTLEIQRTEQGDSAMYLCDSNQAQSEQYFGPGTRLTVT.

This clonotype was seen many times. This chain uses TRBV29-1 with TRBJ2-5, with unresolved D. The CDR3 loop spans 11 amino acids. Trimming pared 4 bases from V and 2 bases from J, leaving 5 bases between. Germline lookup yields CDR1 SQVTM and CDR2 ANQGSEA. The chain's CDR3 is CSVGLQETQYF. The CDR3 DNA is TGCAGCGTTGGGCTTCAAGAGACCCAGTACTTC.

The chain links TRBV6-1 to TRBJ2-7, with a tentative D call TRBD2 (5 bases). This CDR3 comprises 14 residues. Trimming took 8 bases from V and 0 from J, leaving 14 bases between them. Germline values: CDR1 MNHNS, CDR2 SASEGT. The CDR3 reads CASRRGLNSYEQYF. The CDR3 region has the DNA TGTGCCAGCCGCCGGGGTCTGAACTCCTACGAGCAGTACTTC.

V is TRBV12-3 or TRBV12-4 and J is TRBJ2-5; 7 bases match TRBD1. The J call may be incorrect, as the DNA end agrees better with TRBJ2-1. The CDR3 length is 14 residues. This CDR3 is CASSSDRAQETQFF. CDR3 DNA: TGTGCTAGTAGCTCTGACAGGGCCCAAGAGACACAGTTCTTC.

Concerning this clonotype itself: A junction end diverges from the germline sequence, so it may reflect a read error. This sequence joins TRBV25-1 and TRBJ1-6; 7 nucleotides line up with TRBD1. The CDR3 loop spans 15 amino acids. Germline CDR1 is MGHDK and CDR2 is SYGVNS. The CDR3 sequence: CVSSESPGGNSPLHF. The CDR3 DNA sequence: TGTGTCAGCAGTGAATCACCAGGGGGGAATTCACCCCTCCACTTT.

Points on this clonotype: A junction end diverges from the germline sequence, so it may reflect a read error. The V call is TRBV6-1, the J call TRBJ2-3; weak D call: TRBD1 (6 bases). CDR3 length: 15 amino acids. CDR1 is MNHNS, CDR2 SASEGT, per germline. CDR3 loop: CASNSQGRGTETQYF. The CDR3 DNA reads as TGTGCCAGCAATTCACAGGGCCGGGGCACAGAAACGCAGTATTTT.

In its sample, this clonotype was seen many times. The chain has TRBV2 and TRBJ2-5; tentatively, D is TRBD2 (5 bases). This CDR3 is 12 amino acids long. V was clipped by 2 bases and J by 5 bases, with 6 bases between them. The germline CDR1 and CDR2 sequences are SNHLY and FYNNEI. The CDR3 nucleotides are TGTGCCAGCAGTGAACTAGCCGAGACCCAGTACTTC. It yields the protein CASSELAETQYF.

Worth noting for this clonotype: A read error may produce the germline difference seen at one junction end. The CDR3: CASSYRLTNTGAFF. For the CDR3, the DNA is TGTGCCAGCAGCTACCGACTGACGAACACTGGAGCTTTCTTT. V and J are TRBV6-5 and TRBJ1-1; no firm D call. There are 14 residues in the CDR3. Per the germline V gene, CDR1 is MNHEY and CDR2 is SVGAGI.

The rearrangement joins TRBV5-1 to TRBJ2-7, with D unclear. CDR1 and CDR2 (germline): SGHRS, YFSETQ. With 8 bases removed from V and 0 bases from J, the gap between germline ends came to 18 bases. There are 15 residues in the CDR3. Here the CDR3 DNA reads TGCGCCAGGAGTCGACGTCAAACGAACTCCTACGAGCAGTACTTC. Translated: CARSRRQTNSYEQYF.

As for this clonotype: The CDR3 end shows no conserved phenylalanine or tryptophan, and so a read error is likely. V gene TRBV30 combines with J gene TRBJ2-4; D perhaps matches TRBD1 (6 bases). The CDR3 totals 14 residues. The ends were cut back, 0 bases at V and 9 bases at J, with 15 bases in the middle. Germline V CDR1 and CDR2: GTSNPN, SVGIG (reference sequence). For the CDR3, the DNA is TGTGCCTGGAGTGTACTCGGTACAGGGACCATTCAGTACCTC. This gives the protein CAWSVLGTGTIQYL.

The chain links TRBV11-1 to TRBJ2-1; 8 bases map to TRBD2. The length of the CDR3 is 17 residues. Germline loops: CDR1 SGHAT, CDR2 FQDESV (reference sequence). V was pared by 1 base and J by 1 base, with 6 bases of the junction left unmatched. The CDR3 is CASSLERGGRSYNEQFF. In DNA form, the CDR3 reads TGTGCCAGCAGCTTAGAAAGAGGCGGGAGGTCCTACAATGAGCAGTTCTTC.

The CDR3 nucleotides read TGCAGTGCTAGAGACACGACTACGTGGGGCTACACCTTC. Its protein product is CSARDTTTWGYTF. The V call is TRBV20-1, the J call TRBJ1-2; D uncertain. There are 13 residues in the CDR3. Germline-derived CDR1 and CDR2 are DFQATT and SNEGSKA (reference sequence). With 0 bases removed from V and 8 bases from J, the gap between germline ends came to 13 bases.

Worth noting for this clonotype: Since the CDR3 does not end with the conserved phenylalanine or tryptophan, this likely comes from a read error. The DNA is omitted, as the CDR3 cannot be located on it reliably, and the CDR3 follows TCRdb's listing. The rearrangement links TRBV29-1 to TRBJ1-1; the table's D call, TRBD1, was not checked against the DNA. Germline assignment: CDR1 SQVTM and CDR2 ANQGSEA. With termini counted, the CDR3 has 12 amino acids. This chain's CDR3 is CSGATVNTEASS.

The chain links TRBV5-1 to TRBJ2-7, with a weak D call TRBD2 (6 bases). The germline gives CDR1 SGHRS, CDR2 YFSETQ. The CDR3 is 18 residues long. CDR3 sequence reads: CISSFRTNVTGGSYEQYF. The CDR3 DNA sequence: TGCATCAGCAGCTTCAGGACTAACGTAACCGGGGGAAGCTACGAGCAGTACTTC.

The CDR3 nucleotides are TGCAGTGCTAGAGGGGGACGCCTCAATGAGCAGTTCTTC. Amino acids: CSARGGRLNEQFF. The chain uses TRBV20-1 and TRBJ2-1, with D perhaps matching TRBD1 or TRBD2 (5 bases each). Germline CDR1 is DFQATT and CDR2 is SNEGSKA (reference sequence). V lost 1 base and J 6 bases, leaving 10 bases between the germline ends. The CDR3 has 13 amino acids.

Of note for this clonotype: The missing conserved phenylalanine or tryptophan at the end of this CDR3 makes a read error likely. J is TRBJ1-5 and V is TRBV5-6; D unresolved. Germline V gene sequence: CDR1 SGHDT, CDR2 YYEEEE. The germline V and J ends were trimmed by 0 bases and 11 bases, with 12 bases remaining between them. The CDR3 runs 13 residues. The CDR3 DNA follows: TGTGCCAGCAGCTTGGGTCCGGACCAGTCCCAGCATCTT. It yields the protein CASSLGPDQSQHL.

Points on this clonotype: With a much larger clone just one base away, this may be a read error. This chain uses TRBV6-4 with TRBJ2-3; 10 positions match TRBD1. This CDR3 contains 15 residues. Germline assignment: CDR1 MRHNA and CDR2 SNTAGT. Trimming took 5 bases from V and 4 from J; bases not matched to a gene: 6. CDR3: CASSNTGTGADTQYF. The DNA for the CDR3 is TGTGCCAGCAGTAACACTGGGACAGGGGCAGATACGCAGTATTTT.

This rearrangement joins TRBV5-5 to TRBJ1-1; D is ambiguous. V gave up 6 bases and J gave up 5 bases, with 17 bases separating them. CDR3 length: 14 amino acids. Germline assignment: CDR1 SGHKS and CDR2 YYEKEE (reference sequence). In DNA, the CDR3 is TGTGCCAGCAACCTAGTTACCCTGAGGACTGAAGCTTTCTTT. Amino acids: CASNLVTLRTEAFF.